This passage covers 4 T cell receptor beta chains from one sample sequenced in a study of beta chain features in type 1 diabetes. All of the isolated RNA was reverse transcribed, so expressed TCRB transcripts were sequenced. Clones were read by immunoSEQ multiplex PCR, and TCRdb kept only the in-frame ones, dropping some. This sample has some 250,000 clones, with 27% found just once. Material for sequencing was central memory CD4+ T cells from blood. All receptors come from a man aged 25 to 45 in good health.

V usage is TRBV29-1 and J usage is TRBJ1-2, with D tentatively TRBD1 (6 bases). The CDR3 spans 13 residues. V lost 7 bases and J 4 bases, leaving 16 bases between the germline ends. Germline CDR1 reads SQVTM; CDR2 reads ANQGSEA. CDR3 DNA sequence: TGCAGCGCTGTGACAGGCAGTGGCTATGGCTACACCTTC. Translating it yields CSAVTGSGYGYTF. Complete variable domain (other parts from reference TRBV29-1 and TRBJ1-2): SAVISQKPSRDICQRGTSLTIQCQVDSQVTMMFWYRQQPGQSLTLIATANQGSEATYESGFVIDKFPISRPNLTFSTLTVSNMSPEDSSIYLCSAVTGSGYGYTFGSGTRLTVV.

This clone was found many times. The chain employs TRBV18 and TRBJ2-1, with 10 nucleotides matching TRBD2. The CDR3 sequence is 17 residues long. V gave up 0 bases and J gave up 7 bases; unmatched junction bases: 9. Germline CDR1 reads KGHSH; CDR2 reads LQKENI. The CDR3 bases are TGTGCCAGCTCACCACCTCGAGCGGGAGGGCCAGGGAATGAGCAGTTCTTC. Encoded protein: CASSPPRAGGPGNEQFF.

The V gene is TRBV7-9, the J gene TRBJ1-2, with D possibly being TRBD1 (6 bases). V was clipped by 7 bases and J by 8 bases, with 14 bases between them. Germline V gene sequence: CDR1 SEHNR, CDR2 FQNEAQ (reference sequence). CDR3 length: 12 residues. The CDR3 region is CASNAGAEGYTF. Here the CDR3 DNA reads TGTGCCAGCAACGCAGGGGCGGAAGGCTACACCTTC.

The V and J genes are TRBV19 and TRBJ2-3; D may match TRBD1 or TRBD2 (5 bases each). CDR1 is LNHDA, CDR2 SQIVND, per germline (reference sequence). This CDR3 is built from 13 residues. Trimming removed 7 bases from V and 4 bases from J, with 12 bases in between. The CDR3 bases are TGTGCCAGTACCCACCGGGGCGCAGATACGCAGTATTTT. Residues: CASTHRGADTQYF.